The 5 T cell receptor beta chains reported below all come from one sample, sequenced in a study of cytomegalovirus exposure and HLA in healthy donors. PCR involved 60 Vbeta and 13 Jbeta primers. The protocol was immunoSEQ multiplex PCR, while the TCRdb copy is restricted to in-frame clones and leaves out a portion. The profile shows roughly 130,000 clones, roughly 82% of them singletons. Sequencing used PBMCs. The receptors stem from a man aged 45 to 65 in good health and CMV-seronegative.

The chain employs TRBV7-9 and TRBJ1-2, with 7 bases identical to TRBD1. The germline V gene encodes CDR1 SEHNR and CDR2 FQNEAQ (reference sequence). The CDR3 extends over 14 amino acids. J gave up 6 bases and V 5 bases, and 9 bases lay outside the gene matches. The CDR3 loop reads CASSLTPGTDGYTF. The DNA for the CDR3 is TGTGCCAGCAGCCTCACCCCCGGGACAGATGGCTACACCTTC. The full variable domain, rest sourced from reference TRBV7-9 and TRBJ1-2, is DTGVSQNPRHKITKRGQNVTFRCDPISEHNRLYWYRQTLGQGPEFLTYFQNEAQLEKSRLLSDRFSAERPKGSFSTLEIQRTEQGDSAMYLCASSLTPGTDGYTFGSGTRLTVV.

The chain combines TRBV19 with TRBJ1-6; 8 bases align to TRBD1. The ends lost 5 bases at V and 5 bases at J; junction bases unmatched: 8. Germline V CDR1 and CDR2: LNHDA, SQIVND (reference sequence). This CDR3 contains 16 residues. CDR3 in amino acids: CASSPSGGSNNSPLHF. CDR3 nucleotides: TGTGCCAGTAGTCCTTCAGGGGGCTCAAATAATTCACCCCTCCACTTT.

The V gene is TRBV9, the J gene TRBJ2-7; tentatively, D is TRBD1 (6 bases). The germline V gene has CDR1 SGDLS and CDR2 YYNGEE. V shed 5 bases and J shed 3 bases, with 15 bases lying between them. CDR3 size: 14 residues. This chain's CDR3 is CASSRSADSYEQYF. The CDR3 DNA follows: TGTGCCAGCAGTCGATCCGCGGACAGCTACGAGCAGTACTTC.

This clone was observed a few times. V usage is TRBV10-3 and J usage is TRBJ1-1; D possibly corresponds to TRBD1 (6 bases). Germline V gene lookup returns CDR1 ENHRY and CDR2 SYGVKD. This CDR3 comprises 14 residues. Trimming pared 0 bases from V and 1 base from J, leaving 6 bases between. CDR3 sequence (DNA): TGTGCCATCAGTGAGTCAGGGGGGAACACTGAAGCTTTCTTT. Protein product: CAISESGGNTEAFF.

This chain joins TRBV30 and TRBJ1-2; 11 bases fit TRBD1. The germline V gene has CDR1 GTSNPN and CDR2 SVGIG (reference sequence). With 7 bases clipped from V and 4 bases from J, the junction kept 14 bases outside the gene matches. This CDR3 spans 16 amino acids. CDR3 in DNA: TGTGCCTTTCCGCGGACAGGGGGCGAGGAAGCCTATGGCTACACCTTC. Its translation is CAFPRTGGEEAYGYTF.